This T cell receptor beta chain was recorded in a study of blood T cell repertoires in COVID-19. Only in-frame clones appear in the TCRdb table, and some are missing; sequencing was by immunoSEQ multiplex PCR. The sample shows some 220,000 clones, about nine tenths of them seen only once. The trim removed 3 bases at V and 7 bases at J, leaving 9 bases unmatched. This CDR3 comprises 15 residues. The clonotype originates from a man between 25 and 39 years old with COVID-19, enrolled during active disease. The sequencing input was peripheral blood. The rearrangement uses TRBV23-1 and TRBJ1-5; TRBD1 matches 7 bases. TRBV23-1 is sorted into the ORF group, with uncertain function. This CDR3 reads CASSHRQGGQQPQHF. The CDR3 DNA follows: TGCGCCAGCAGTCACCGACAGGGCGGGCAGCAGCCCCAGCATTTT.